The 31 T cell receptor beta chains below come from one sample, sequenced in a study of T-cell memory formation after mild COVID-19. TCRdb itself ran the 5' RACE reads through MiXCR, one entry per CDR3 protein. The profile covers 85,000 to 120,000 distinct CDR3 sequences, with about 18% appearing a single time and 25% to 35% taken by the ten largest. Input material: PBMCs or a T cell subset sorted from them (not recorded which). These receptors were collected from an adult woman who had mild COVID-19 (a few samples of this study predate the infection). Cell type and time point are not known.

CDR3 in amino acids: CASSPTPGEGYTF. The CDR3 bases are TGTGCCAGCAGCCCTACCCCAGGAGAGGGCTACACCTTC. This sequence joins TRBV3-1 and TRBJ1-2; D is uncertain. The CDR3 covers 13 residues. The V end was cut by 4 bases, the J end by 8 bases, with 14 bases between. In germline, CDR1 is LGHDT, CDR2 YNNKEL (reference sequence).

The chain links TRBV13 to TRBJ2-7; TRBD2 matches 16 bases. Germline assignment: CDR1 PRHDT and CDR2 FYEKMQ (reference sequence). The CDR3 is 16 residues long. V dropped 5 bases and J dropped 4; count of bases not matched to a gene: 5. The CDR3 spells CASSAGLAGGGYEQYF. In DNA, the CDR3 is TGTGCCAGCAGCGCGGGACTAGCGGGAGGGGGGTACGAGCAGTACTTC.

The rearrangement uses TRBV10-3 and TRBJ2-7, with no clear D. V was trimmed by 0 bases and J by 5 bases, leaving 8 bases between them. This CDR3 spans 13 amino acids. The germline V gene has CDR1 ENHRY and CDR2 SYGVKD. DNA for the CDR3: TGTGCCATCAGTGAGTCCACCCGGAACGAGCAGTACTTC. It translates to CAISESTRNEQYF.

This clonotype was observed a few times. This chain's CDR3 is CSVENTGQGIHWDTEAFF. CDR3 DNA sequence: TGCAGCGTTGAAAACACGGGACAGGGCATTCATTGGGACACTGAAGCTTTCTTT. V and J are TRBV29-1 and TRBJ1-1, with 9 bases that match TRBD1. Germline CDR1 reads SQVTM; CDR2 reads ANQGSEA. The V segment lost 2 bases and the J segment 3 bases; nucleotides outside the gene matches: 16. The CDR3 extends over 18 amino acids.

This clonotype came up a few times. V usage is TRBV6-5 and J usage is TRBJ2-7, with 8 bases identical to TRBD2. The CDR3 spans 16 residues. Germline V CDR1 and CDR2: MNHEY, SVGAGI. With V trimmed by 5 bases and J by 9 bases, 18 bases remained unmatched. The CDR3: CASSPTTAGGWIGQYF. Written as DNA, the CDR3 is TGTGCCAGCAGTCCGACCACGGCGGGAGGATGGATCGGGCAGTACTTC.

The CDR3 protein is CSARDLNYQPQHF. The CDR3 DNA reads TGCAGTGCTAGAGATCTGAATTATCAGCCCCAGCATTTT. The V call is TRBV20-1, the J call TRBJ1-5; D gene ambiguous. V shed 0 bases and J shed 5 bases, with 8 bases lying between them. The CDR3 totals 13 residues. CDR1 and CDR2 (germline): DFQATT, SNEGSKA (reference sequence).

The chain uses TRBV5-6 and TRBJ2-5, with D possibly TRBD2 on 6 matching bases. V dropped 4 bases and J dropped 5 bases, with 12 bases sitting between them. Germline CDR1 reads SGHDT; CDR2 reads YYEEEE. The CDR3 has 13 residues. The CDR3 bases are TGTGCCAGCAGCAAGGGGACTTGGGAGACCCAGTACTTC. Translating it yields CASSKGTWETQYF.

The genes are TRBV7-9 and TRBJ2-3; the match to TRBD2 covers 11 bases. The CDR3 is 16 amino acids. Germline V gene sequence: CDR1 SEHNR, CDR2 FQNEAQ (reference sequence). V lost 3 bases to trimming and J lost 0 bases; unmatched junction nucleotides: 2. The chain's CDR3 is CASSLTSGASTDTQYF. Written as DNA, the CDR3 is TGTGCCAGCAGCTTGACTAGCGGGGCAAGCACAGATACGCAGTATTTT.

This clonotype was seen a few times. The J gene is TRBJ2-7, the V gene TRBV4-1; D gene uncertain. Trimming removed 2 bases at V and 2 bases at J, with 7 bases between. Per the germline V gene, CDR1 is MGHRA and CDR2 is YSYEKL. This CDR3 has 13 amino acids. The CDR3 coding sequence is TGCGCCAGCAGCCAAAGGGCAGCCTACGAGCAGTACTTC. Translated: CASSQRAAYEQYF.

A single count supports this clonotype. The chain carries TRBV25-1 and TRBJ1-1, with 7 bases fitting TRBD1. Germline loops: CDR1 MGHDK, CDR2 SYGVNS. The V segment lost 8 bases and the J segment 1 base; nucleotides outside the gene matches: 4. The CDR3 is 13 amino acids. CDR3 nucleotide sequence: TGTGCCAGCCGGAGACAGGGGAACACTGAAGCTTTCTTT. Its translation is CASRRQGNTEAFF.

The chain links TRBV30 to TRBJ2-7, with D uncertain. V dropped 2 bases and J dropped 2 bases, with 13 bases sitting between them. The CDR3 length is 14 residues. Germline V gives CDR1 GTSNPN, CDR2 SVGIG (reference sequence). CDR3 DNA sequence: TGTGCCTGGAGTTCAACCGACGCCACCTACGAGCAGTACTTC. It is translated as CAWSSTDATYEQYF.

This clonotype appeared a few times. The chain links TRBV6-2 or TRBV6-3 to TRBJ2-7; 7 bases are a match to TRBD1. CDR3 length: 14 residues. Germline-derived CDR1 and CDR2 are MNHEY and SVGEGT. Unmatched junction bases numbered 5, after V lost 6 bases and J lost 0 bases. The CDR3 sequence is CASSPRQGSYEQYF. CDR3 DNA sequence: TGTGCCAGCAGCCCAAGACAGGGCTCCTACGAGCAGTACTTC.

The CDR3 region has the DNA TGTGCCAGCAGCTTATTTCGCGGGAGCGATGAGCAGTTCTTC. It specifies CASSLFRGSDEQFF. V and J are TRBV11-2 and TRBJ2-1; TRBD2 matches 7 bases. The ends lost 2 bases at V and 8 bases at J; junction bases unmatched: 6. CDR1 SGHAT and CDR2 FQNNGV come from the germline V gene. The CDR3 loop spans 14 amino acids.

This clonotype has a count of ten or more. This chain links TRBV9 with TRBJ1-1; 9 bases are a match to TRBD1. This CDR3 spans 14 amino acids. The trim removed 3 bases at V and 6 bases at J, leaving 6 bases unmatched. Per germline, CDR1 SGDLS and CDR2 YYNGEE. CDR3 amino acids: CASSDGTGRSEAFF. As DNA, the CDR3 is TGTGCCAGCAGCGACGGGACAGGGCGGTCTGAAGCTTTCTTT.

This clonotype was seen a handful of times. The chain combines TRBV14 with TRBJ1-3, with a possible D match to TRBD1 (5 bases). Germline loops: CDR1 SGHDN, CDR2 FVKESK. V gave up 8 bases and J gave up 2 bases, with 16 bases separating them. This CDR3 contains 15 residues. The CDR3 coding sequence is TGTGCCAGCCAGCCGGGGGACCTAACTGGAAACACCATATATTTT. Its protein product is CASQPGDLTGNTIYF.

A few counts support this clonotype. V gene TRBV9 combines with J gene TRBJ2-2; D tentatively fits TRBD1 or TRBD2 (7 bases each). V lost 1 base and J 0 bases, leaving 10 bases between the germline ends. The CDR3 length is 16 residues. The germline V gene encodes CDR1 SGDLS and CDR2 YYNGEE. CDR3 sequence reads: CASSVSGTANTGELFF. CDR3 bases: TGTGCCAGCAGCGTAAGCGGGACAGCGAACACCGGGGAGCTGTTTTTT.

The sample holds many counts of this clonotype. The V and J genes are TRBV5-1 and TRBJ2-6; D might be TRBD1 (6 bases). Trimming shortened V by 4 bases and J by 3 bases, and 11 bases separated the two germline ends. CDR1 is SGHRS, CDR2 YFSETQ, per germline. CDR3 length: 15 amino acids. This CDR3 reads CASSPWDNGANVLTF. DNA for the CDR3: TGCGCCAGCAGCCCCTGGGACAATGGGGCCAACGTCCTGACTTTC.

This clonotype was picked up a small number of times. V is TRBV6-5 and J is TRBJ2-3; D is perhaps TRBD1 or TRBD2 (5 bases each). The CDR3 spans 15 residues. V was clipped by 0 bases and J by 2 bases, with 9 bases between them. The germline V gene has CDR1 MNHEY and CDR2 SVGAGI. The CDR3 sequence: CASSYSTGTTDTQYF. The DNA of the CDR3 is TGTGCCAGCAGTTACTCGACGGGGACCACAGATACGCAGTATTTT.

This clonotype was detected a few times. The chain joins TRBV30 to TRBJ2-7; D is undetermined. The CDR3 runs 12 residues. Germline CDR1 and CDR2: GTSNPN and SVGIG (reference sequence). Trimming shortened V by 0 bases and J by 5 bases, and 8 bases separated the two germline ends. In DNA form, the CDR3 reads TGTGCCTGGAGTGTCGCGAGGAACGAGCAGTACTTC. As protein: CAWSVARNEQYF. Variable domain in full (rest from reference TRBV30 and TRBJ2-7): SQTIHQWPATLVQPVGSPLSLECTVEGTSNPNLYWYRQAAGRGLQLLFYSVGIGQISSEVPQNLSASRPQDRQFILSSKKLLLSDSGFYLCAWSVARNEQYFGPGTRLTVT.

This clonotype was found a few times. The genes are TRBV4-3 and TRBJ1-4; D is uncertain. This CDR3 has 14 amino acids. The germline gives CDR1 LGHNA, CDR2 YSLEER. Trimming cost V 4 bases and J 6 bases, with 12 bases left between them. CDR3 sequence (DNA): TGCGCCAGCAGCCCGGACGCAAGCCATGAAAAACTGTTTTTT. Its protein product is CASSPDASHEKLFF.

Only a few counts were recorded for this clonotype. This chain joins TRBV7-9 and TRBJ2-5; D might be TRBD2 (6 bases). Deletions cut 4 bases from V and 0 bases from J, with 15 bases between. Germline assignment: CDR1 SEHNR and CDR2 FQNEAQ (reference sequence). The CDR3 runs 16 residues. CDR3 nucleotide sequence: TGTGCCAGCAGCTGGCCCTACCGGGGGAACCAAGAGACCCAGTACTTC. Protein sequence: CASSWPYRGNQETQYF.

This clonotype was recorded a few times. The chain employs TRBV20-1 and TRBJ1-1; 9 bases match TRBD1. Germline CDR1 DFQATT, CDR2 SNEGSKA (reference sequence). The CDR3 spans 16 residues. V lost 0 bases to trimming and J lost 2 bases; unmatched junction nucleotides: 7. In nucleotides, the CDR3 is TGCAGTGCTAGAGATCGAATGGGACAGGGAAACACTGAAGCTTTCTTT. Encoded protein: CSARDRMGQGNTEAFF.

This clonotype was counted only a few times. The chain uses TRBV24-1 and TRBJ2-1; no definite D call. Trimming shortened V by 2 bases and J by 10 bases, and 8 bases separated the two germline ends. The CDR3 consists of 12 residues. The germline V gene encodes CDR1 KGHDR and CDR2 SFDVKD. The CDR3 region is CATSDSSDEQFF. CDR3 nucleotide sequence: TGTGCCACCAGTGATTCCTCGGACGAGCAGTTCTTC.

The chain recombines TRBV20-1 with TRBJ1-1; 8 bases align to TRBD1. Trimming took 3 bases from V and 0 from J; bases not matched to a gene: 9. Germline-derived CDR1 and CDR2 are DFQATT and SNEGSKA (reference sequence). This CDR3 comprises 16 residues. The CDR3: CSARAWTGSVNTEAFF. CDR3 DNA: TGCAGTGCTAGGGCCTGGACAGGGAGTGTGAACACTGAAGCTTTCTTT.

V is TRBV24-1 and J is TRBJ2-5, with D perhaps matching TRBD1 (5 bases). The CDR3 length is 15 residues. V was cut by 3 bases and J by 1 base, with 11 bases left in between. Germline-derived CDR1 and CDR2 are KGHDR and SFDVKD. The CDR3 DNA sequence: TGTGCCACCAGTGATAGCGAGACAGCCCAAGAGACCCAGTACTTC. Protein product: CATSDSETAQETQYF.

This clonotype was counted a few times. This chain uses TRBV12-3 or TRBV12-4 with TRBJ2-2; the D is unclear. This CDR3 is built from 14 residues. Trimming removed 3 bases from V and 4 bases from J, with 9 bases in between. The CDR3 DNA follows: TGTGCCAGCAGTTTTGTAGGAACCACCGGGGAGCTGTTTTTT. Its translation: CASSFVGTTGELFF.

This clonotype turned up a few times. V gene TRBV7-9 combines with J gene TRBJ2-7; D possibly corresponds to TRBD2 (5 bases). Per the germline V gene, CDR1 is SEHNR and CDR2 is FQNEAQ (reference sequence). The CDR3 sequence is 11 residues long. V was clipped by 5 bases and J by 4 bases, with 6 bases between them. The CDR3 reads CASSGRYEQYF. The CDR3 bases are TGTGCCAGCAGCGGGAGATACGAGCAGTACTTC.

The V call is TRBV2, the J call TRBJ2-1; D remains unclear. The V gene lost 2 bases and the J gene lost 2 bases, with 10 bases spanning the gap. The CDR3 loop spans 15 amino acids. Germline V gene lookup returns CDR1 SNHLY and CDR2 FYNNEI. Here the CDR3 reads CASSERADPYNEQFF. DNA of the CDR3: TGTGCCAGCAGTGAAAGGGCTGACCCCTACAATGAGCAGTTCTTC. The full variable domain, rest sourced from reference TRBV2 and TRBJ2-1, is EPEVTQTPSHQVTQMGQEVILRCVPISNHLYFYWYRQILGQKVEFLVSFYNNEISEKSEIFDDQFSVERPDGSNFTLKIRSTKLEDSAMYFCASSERADPYNEQFFGPGTRLTVL.

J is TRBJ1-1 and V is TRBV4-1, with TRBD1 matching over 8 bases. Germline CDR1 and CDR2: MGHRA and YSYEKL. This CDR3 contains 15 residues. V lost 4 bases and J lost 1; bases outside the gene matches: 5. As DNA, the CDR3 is TGCGCCAGCAGCCCCACAGGGGGTACGAACACTGAAGCTTTCTTT. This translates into CASSPTGGTNTEAFF.

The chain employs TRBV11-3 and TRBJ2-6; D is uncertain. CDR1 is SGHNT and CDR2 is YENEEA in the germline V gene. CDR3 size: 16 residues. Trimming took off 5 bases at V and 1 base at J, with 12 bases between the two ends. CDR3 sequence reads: CASSHWDGSGANVLTF. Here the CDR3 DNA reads TGTGCCAGCAGCCACTGGGATGGATCTGGGGCCAACGTCCTGACTTTC.

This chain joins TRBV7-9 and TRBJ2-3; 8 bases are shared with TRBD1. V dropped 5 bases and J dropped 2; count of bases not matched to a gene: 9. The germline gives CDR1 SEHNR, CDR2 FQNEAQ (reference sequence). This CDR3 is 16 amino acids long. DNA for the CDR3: TGTGCCAGCAGCCCCGACAGGGGTCAGGACACAGATACGCAGTATTTT. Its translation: CASSPDRGQDTDTQYF.